The 25 T cell receptor beta chains in this list originate from one sample, sequenced in a study of blood T cell repertoires in COVID-19. Generated by immunoSEQ multiplex PCR, the TCRdb table keeps only in-frame clones and is missing some. Of some 46,000 clones in the sample, roughly 73% were seen once. The sample comprised peripheral blood. These receptor sequences come from a man of 80 years or more with acute or convalescent COVID-19.

This chain joins TRBV9 and TRBJ2-1; TRBD1 agrees at 9 bases. The CDR3 runs 16 residues. The ends lost 1 base at V and 1 base at J; junction bases unmatched: 3. The germline CDR1 and CDR2 sequences are SGDLS and YYNGEE. The CDR3 region has the DNA TGTGCCAGCAGCGTAATTGGACAGGGGTCCTACAATGAGCAGTTCTTC. It codes for CASSVIGQGSYNEQFF. Filled out from reference TRBV9 and TRBJ2-1, the complete variable domain reads DSGVTQTPKHLITATGQRVTLRCSPRSGDLSVYWYQQSLDQGLQFLIQYYNGEERAKGNILERFSAQQFPDLHSELNLSSLELGDSALYFCASSVIGQGSYNEQFFGPGTRLTVL.

In regard to this clone: At one of its ends the junction is not consistent with the germline gene, which may arise from a read error. The chain carries TRBV6-5 and TRBJ1-1; a weak D match, TRBD1 (5 bases). CDR1 and CDR2 from the germline V gene are MNHEY and SVGAGI. The CDR3 has 14 amino acids. CDR3: CASSNSGGNTEAFF. CDR3 nucleotide sequence: TGTGCCAGCAGTAACTCGGGGGGGAACACTGAAGCTTTCTTT.

This chain uses TRBV28 with TRBJ1-5; D ambiguous. Germline V lookup: CDR1 MDHEN, CDR2 SYDVKM. This CDR3 comprises 13 residues. V lost 6 bases to trimming and J lost 4 bases, with 10 bases between them. The CDR3 reads CASRGGRNQPQHF. CDR3 DNA: TGTGCCAGCAGAGGAGGGAGGAATCAGCCCCAGCATTTT.

V and J are TRBV18 and TRBJ2-5; 8 nucleotides agree with TRBD1. The CDR3 length is 15 residues. In germline, CDR1 is KGHSH, CDR2 LQKENI. V gave up 3 bases and J gave up 1 base; unmatched junction bases: 4. CDR3 residues: CASSPWTGTQETQYF. As DNA, the CDR3 is TGTGCCAGCTCACCTTGGACAGGGACCCAAGAGACCCAGTACTTC.

The chain employs TRBV28 and TRBJ2-7, with D perhaps TRBD2 (5 bases). The V and J ends lost 2 bases and 2 bases respectively, with 7 bases between them. Germline CDR1 reads MDHEN; CDR2 reads SYDVKM. This CDR3 comprises 13 residues. CDR3 coding DNA: TGTGCCAGCAGTTTAATCGGGACCTACGAGCAGTACTTC. It specifies CASSLIGTYEQYF.

The chain joins TRBV19 to TRBJ2-1; 9 bases fit TRBD2. Germline-derived CDR1 and CDR2 are LNHDA and SQIVND (reference sequence). The J segment lost 6 bases and the V segment lost 5 bases, leaving 8 bases of the junction unmatched. This CDR3 spans 15 amino acids. The CDR3 DNA reads as TGTGCCAGTAGTCTTCATAGCGGGAGAGCCAATGAGCAGTTCTTC. Its translation: CASSLHSGRANEQFF.

J is TRBJ1-1 and V is TRBV5-1; a possible D gene is TRBD1 (5 bases). With 3 bases removed from V and 1 base from J, the gap between germline ends came to 10 bases. From germline, CDR1 is SGHRS and CDR2 YFSETQ. This CDR3 is 14 amino acids long. The CDR3 spells CASSSDGGNTEAFF. CDR3 sequence (DNA): TGCGCCAGCAGCTCTGACGGGGGGAACACTGAAGCTTTCTTT.

The rearrangement uses TRBV15 and TRBJ1-5, with 12 positions matching TRBD1. CDR3 length equals 15 residues. Germline V gene sequence: CDR1 LNHNV, CDR2 YYDKDF (reference sequence). The trim removed 5 bases at V and 5 bases at J, leaving 4 bases unmatched. The CDR3: CATSRDRGLYQPQHF. The CDR3 DNA sequence: TGTGCCACCAGCCGGGACAGGGGGCTATATCAGCCCCAGCATTTT. Looking up the rest from reference TRBV15 and TRBJ1-5 gives the full variable domain: DAMVIQNPRYQVTQFGKPVTLSCSQTLNHNVMYWYQQKSSQAPKLLFHYYDKDFNNEADTPDNFQSRRPNTSFCFLDIRSPGLGDTAMYLCATSRDRGLYQPQHFGDGTRLSIL.

This sequence joins TRBV18 and TRBJ1-2; D unclear. The CDR3 runs to 12 residues. Germline V gene sequence: CDR1 KGHSH, CDR2 LQKENI. V was pared by 3 bases and J by 8 bases, with 10 bases between. CDR3 sequence reads: CASSPRTGGYTF. CDR3 sequence (DNA): TGTGCCAGCTCACCCAGGACGGGGGGCTACACCTTC.

The chain has TRBV14 and TRBJ2-3, with 13 bases identical to TRBD2. V shed 4 bases and J 4 bases; nucleotides not matched to a gene: 8. The CDR3 extends over 17 amino acids. CDR1 and CDR2 from the germline V gene are SGHDN and FVKESK. The CDR3 region has the DNA TGTGCCAGCAGCCTACCCAAGACTAGCGGGAGGCCAGATACGCAGTATTTT. This translates into CASSLPKTSGRPDTQYF.

The chain recombines TRBV4-1 with TRBJ1-1; 9 bases are shared with TRBD1. The V gene end was trimmed by 4 bases and the J gene end by 3 bases; junction bases not matched to a gene: 9. The CDR3 covers 16 residues. Germline values: CDR1 MGHRA, CDR2 YSYEKL. CDR3 sequence reads: CASSRIRQGGDTEAFF. The CDR3 bases are TGCGCCAGCAGCCGGATCAGACAGGGGGGGGACACTGAAGCTTTCTTT.

This sequence joins TRBV6-4 and TRBJ1-2, with D possibly TRBD1 on 6 matching bases. Per the germline V gene, CDR1 is MRHNA and CDR2 is SNTAGT. CDR3 length equals 14 residues. The germline V and J ends were trimmed by 8 bases and 4 bases, with 17 bases remaining between them. CDR3 nucleotide sequence: TGTGCCAGCCTCCCCGGGACACAGATCTATGGCTACACCTTC. Encoded protein: CASLPGTQIYGYTF.

As to this clone: The junction and the germline gene differ at one end; a read error may be behind it. The chain combines TRBV28 with TRBJ2-5; D is unresolved. Germline V gene data show CDR1 as MDHEN and CDR2 as SYDVKM. The CDR3 is 14 amino acids. CDR3 amino acids: CAGSLNTLQETQYF. The CDR3 region has the DNA TGTGCCGGCAGTTTGAACACCCTCCAAGAGACCCAGTACTTC.

This clone was picked up a small number of times. V and J are TRBV19 and TRBJ1-5, with 10 bases identical to TRBD1. Germline CDR1 reads LNHDA; CDR2 reads SQIVND (reference sequence). The CDR3 consists of 16 residues. The trim removed 0 bases at V and 6 bases at J, leaving 5 bases unmatched. DNA of the CDR3: TGTGCCAGTAGTATAGATACGACAGGGGGCGGTCAGCCCCAGCATTTT. Its protein is CASSIDTTGGGQPQHF.

The chain joins TRBV7-2 to TRBJ2-7; 7 bases are shared with TRBD2. The CDR3 is 16 residues long. Trimming took 7 bases from V and 6 from J; bases not matched to a gene: 18. Germline V gene lookup returns CDR1 SGHTA and CDR2 FQGNSA. Here the CDR3 reads CASTLGAGGRSSEQYF. CDR3 in DNA: TGTGCCAGCACCCTAGGGGCGGGCGGGAGAAGCTCCGAGCAGTACTTC.

This chain uses TRBV5-4 with TRBJ1-2; possibly TRBD1 for D (5 bases). Germline V gives CDR1 SGHNT, CDR2 YYREEE (reference sequence). The length of the CDR3 is 14 residues. V was pared by 0 bases and J by 7 bases, with 13 bases between. The CDR3 nucleotides are TGTGCCAGCAGCTTGGCCGGGGGGTCTAGTGGCTACACCTTC. Its translation: CASSLAGGSSGYTF.

The chain is built from TRBV9 and TRBJ2-3; D remains ambiguous. V dropped 0 bases and J dropped 4 bases, with 24 bases sitting between them. The germline CDR1 and CDR2 sequences are SGDLS and YYNGEE. This CDR3 spans 19 amino acids. CDR3 sequence: CASSVALIPGSRSADTQYF. CDR3 coding DNA: TGTGCCAGCAGCGTAGCCCTCATCCCCGGCTCCCGGAGCGCAGATACGCAGTATTTT.

This clone has a handful of counts. Additional DNA sequences in this sample encode the identical CDR3. The J gene is TRBJ2-7, the V gene TRBV5-4; 14 positions agree with TRBD2. This CDR3 spans 15 amino acids. The germline V gene has CDR1 SGHNT and CDR2 YYREEE (reference sequence). V lost 4 bases and J lost 2; bases outside the gene matches: 2. As DNA, the CDR3 is TGTGCCAGCAGCAGACTAGCGGGAGGGCCCTACGAGCAGTACTTC. Translating gives CASSRLAGGPYEQYF.

Only one count was recorded for this clone. The DNA of the CDR3 is TGTGCCAGCTCCGGGACAGGGGATGGCTACACCTTC. Its protein is CASSGTGDGYTF. The chain links TRBV18 to TRBJ1-2; 10 nucleotides align to TRBD1. Germline values: CDR1 KGHSH, CDR2 LQKENI. The CDR3 is 12 residues long. V lost 6 bases and J lost 6; bases outside the gene matches: 1.

This clone was counted a few times. The DNA for the CDR3 is TGCAGTGCTAGTAGGGTACAGGGGAACACCTTC. It translates to CSASRVQGNTF. This chain links TRBV20-1 with TRBJ1-2, with 7 bases identical to TRBD1. This CDR3 is built from 11 residues. V gave up 3 bases and J gave up 12 bases; unmatched junction bases: 7. Germline CDR1 is DFQATT and CDR2 is SNEGSKA (reference sequence).

This clone was detected a few times. This chain joins TRBV13 and TRBJ2-7; 7 positions match TRBD1. The ends lost 6 bases at V and 1 base at J; junction bases unmatched: 6. This CDR3 has 14 residues. Germline CDR1 PRHDT, CDR2 FYEKMQ (reference sequence). This CDR3 is CASSIQGISYEQYF. The CDR3 DNA reads as TGTGCCAGCAGTATACAGGGGATTTCCTACGAGCAGTACTTC.

This clone was counted a few times. The rearrangement links TRBV28 to TRBJ2-3, with TRBD2 matching 7 bases. The germline CDR1 and CDR2 sequences are MDHEN and SYDVKM. The CDR3 covers 17 residues. With V trimmed by 3 bases and J by 0 bases, 9 bases remained unmatched. The CDR3 spells CASSFPLLASSTDTQYF. The CDR3 DNA is TGTGCCAGCAGTTTTCCGCTACTAGCGTCTAGCACAGATACGCAGTATTTT.

This CDR3 is CASSPRPGRAQDEQYF. The DNA for the CDR3 is TGTGCCAGCTCACCACGGCCCGGGAGGGCCCAGGACGAGCAGTACTTC. The chain links TRBV18 to TRBJ2-7; 8 bases line up with TRBD2. The V and J ends lost 1 base and 5 bases, in that order; junction bases with no gene match: 10. CDR1 is KGHSH, CDR2 LQKENI, per germline. The CDR3 consists of 16 residues.

Notes on this clone: Other DNA sequences in the same sample also yield this CDR3. V gene TRBV7-2 combines with J gene TRBJ2-7; 8 positions agree with TRBD2. Germline CDR1 SGHTA, CDR2 FQGNSA. The V and J ends lost 5 bases and 0 bases, in that order; junction bases with no gene match: 6. The CDR3 runs to 15 residues. The CDR3 DNA reads as TGTGCCAGCAGCCCTAGCAGCGGGAGCTCCTACGAGCAGTACTTC. This gives the protein CASSPSSGSSYEQYF.

The chain recombines TRBV28 with TRBJ2-3, with 12 bases that match TRBD2. The junction had 10 bases not matched to a gene; V was cut back by 7 bases and J by 5 bases. Per the germline V gene, CDR1 is MDHEN and CDR2 is SYDVKM. The length of the CDR3 is 16 residues. The CDR3 protein is CASTPSTSGSKDTQYF. CDR3 in DNA: TGTGCCAGCACCCCCTCGACTAGCGGGAGTAAAGATACGCAGTATTTT.